This TCR beta chain was sequenced during a study of response to subunit inactivated influenza vaccine. Overall study results and limits: The study's authors posited that every seasonal influenza vaccination enlists few new T cells.

This clonotype came up many times. Antigen specificity is unknown. The length of the CDR3 is 15 residues. Germline V gene data show CDR1 as ENHRY and CDR2 as SYGVKD. The V gene lost 3 bases and the J gene lost 2 bases, with 12 bases spanning the gap. One entry per CDR3 protein, called by TCRdb with MiXCR from the RT-PCR reads. The repertoire holds 540,000 or so distinct CDR3 sequences, roughly 13% seen once, with roughly 13% in the top ten. This TCR came from a man aged 50 or older who received an inactivated influenza vaccine. Sequenced material: PBMCs from blood, taken roughly 47 days after vaccination. J is TRBJ2-3 and V is TRBV10-3; a possible D gene is TRBD2 (5 bases). The CDR3 coding sequence is TGTGCCATCAGTGACCTAGCTGAGGTCACAGATACGCAGTATTTT. This gives the protein CAISDLAEVTDTQYF.